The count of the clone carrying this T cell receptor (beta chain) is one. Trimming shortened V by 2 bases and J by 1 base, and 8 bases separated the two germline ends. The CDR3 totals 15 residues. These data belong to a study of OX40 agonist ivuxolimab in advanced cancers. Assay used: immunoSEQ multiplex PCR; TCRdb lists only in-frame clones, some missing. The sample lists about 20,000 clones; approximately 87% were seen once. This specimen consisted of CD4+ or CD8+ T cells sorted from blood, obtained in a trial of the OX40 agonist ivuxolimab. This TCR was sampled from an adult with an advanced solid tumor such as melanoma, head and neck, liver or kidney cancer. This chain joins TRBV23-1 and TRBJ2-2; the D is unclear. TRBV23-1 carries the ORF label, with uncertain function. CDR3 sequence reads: CASSQHYLNTGELFF. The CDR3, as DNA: TGCGCCAGCAGTCAACATTACTTGAACACCGGGGAGCTGTTTTTT.